The 9 T cell receptor beta chains below all came from one sample that was sequenced in a study of CD8+CD57+ T cells in acquired aplastic anemia. Only patients with CD8+CD57+ cell expansion on flow cytometry were chosen for sequencing. The study profiled TCR beta VDJ and CDR3 using genomic DNA as template. TCRdb re-called the reads with MiXCR, one entry per CDR3 protein. Of about 120,000 distinct CDR3 sequences in the sample, about 50% are singletons; the top ten hold roughly 30%. The specimen sequenced was sorted CD4+, CD8+, or CD8+CD57+ T cells (not recorded which) from PBMCs. Receptor source: a human donor with aplastic anemia.

This clonotype was seen repeatedly, ten times or more. The chain carries TRBV7-9 and TRBJ1-5; D uncertain. Between the trimmed V and J ends, which lost 5 bases and 5 bases, there was a span of 13 bases. CDR1 is SEHNR and CDR2 is FQNEAQ in the germline V gene (reference sequence). The CDR3 runs to 14 residues. For the CDR3, the DNA is TGTGCCAGCAGCCCTCCGGGAGGGCATCAGCCCCAGCATTTT. Translating it yields CASSPPGGHQPQHF. Full variable domain (remainder filled in from reference TRBV7-9 and TRBJ1-5): DTGVSQNPRHKITKRGQNVTFRCDPISEHNRLYWYRQTLGQGPEFLTYFQNEAQLEKSRLLSDRFSAERPKGSFSTLEIQRTEQGDSAMYLCASSPPGGHQPQHFGDGTRLSIL.

The sample holds many counts of this clonotype. The chain couples TRBV5-8 to TRBJ2-1, with 10 positions matching TRBD2. The CDR3 spans 12 residues. J was trimmed by 9 bases and V by 5 bases; bases with no gene match: 2. Per germline, CDR1 SGHTS and CDR2 YDEGEE. The CDR3 here is CASRTSGSEQFF. CDR3 sequence (DNA): TGTGCCAGCAGGACTAGCGGGTCTGAGCAGTTCTTC.

Points on this clonotype: The junction does not match germline at one end; this may be a read error. This chain links TRBV10-3 with TRBJ2-3; D gene ambiguous. The CDR3 contains 14 residues. The germline V gene encodes CDR1 ENHRY and CDR2 SYGVKD. CDR3 DNA sequence: TGTGCCATCAGTGAGGTTGGAAGACACCGATGCCAGGATTTT. Its translation is CAISEVGRHRCQDF.

Worth noting for this clonotype: A much larger clone differs by one base, so this may be a read error. In this CDR3 the conserved last residue, phenylalanine or tryptophan, is missing, so a read error is likely. The V call is TRBV7-9, the J call TRBJ2-2, with D maybe TRBD2 (6 bases). V was trimmed by 0 bases and J by 3 bases, leaving 8 bases between them. CDR1 SEHNR and CDR2 FQNEAQ come from the germline V gene (reference sequence). The CDR3 is 15 amino acids. CDR3 in DNA: TGTGCCAGCAGCTTAGCGGGAGGATACACCGGGGAGCTGTTTTCT. Protein sequence: CASSLAGGYTGELFS.

The chain links TRBV14 to TRBJ1-2, with D hard to call. CDR1 and CDR2 (germline): SGHDN, FVKESK. Trimming shortened V by 3 bases and J by 0 bases, and 11 bases separated the two germline ends. This CDR3 comprises 15 residues. CDR3 bases: TGTGCCAGCAGCCAGGCCTCTTCAACTAACTATGGCTACACCTTC. Translation: CASSQASSTNYGYTF.

This clonotype was found many times. The chain links TRBV6-2 or TRBV6-3 to TRBJ2-7, with 12 bases that match TRBD1. The germline V gene has CDR1 MNHEY and CDR2 SVGEGT. The V gene end was trimmed by 5 bases and the J gene end by 3 bases; junction bases not matched to a gene: 8. CDR3 length equals 16 residues. The CDR3 DNA sequence: TGTGCCAGCAGTCGAGCCGGGACAGGGGGCTTCTACGAGCAGTACTTC. Translating gives CASSRAGTGGFYEQYF.

This clonotype was counted a few times. This chain uses TRBV6-5 with TRBJ1-4; the D gene is possibly TRBD1 (5 bases). The germline gives CDR1 MNHEY, CDR2 SVGAGI. The CDR3 sequence is 13 residues long. V was shortened by 4 bases and J by 8 bases, with 11 bases between the two germline ends. The CDR3 DNA sequence: TGTGCCAGCAGTTCGGGGGGTTGGGAAAAACTGTTTTTT. It encodes CASSSGGWEKLFF.

The chain links TRBV25-1 to TRBJ2-5; D is ambiguous. CDR3 length: 15 residues. Trimming pared 6 bases from V and 4 bases from J, leaving 18 bases between. Germline CDR1 and CDR2: MGHDK and SYGVNS. As DNA, the CDR3 is TGTGCCAGCAGCTTAACCTCAGGACCGAGAGAGACCCAGTACTTC. Protein product: CASSLTSGPRETQYF.

The V and J genes are TRBV2 and TRBJ1-5, with TRBD1 matching over 7 bases. This CDR3 has 13 residues. Losses at the gene ends were 11 bases for V and 4 bases for J; bases not matched to a gene: 8. The V gene's germline CDR1 is SNHLY and CDR2 FYNNEI. The CDR3 bases are TGTGCCGGACACAGGGGACCTAATCAGCCCCAGCATTTT. Its protein product is CAGHRGPNQPQHF.